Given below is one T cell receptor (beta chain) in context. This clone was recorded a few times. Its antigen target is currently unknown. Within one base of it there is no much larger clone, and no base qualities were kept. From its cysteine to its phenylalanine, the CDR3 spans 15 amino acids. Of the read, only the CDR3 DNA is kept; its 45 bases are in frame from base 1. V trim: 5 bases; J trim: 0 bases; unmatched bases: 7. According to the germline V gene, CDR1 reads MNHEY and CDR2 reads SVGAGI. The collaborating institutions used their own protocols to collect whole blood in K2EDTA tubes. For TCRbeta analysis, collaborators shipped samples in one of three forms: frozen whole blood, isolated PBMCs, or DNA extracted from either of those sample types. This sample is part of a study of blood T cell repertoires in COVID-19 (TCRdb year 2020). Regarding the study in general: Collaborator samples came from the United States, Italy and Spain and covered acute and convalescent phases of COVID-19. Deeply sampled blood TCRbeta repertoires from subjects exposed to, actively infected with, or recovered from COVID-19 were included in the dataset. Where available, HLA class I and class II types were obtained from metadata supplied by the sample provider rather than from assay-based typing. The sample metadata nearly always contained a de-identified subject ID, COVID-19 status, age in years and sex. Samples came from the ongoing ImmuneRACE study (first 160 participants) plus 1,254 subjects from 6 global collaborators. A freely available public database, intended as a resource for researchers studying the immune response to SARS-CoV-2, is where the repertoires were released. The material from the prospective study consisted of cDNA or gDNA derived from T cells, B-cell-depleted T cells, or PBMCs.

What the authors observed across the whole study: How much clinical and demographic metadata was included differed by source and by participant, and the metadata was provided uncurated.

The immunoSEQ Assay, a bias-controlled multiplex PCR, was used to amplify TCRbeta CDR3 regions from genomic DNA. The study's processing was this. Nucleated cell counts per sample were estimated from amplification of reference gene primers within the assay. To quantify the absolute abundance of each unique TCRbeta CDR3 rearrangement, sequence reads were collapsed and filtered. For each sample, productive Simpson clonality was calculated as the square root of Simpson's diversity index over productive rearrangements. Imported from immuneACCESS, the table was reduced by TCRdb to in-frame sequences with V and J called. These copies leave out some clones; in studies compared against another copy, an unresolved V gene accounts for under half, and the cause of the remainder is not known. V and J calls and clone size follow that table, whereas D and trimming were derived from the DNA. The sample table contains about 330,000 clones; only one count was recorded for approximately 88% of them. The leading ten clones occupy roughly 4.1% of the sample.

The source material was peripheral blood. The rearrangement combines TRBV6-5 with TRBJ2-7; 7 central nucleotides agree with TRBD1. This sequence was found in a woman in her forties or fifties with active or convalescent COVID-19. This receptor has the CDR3 CASSIDRVSSYEQYF. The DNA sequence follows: TGTGCCAGCAGTATAGACAGGGTGAGCTCCTACGAGCAGTACTTC.